The entry that follows covers one TCR beta chain sequence. CDR3 size: 13 residues. Deletions cut 4 bases from V and 5 bases from J, with 12 bases between. Germline CDR1 MDHEN, CDR2 SYDVKM. The sample belongs to a study of blood T cell repertoires in COVID-19. Looking at the study overall: In each case, the material was cDNA or gDNA derived from T cells, B-cell-depleted T cells, or PBMCs.

TCRdb keeps only in-frame clones here, not all; method: immunoSEQ multiplex PCR. The sample yields approximately 230,000 clones, about 88% seen once. Sequencing was carried out using peripheral blood. The sequence was collected from a woman between 35 and 50 years old who had recovered from COVID-19. J is TRBJ2-7 and V is TRBV28; D perhaps matches TRBD1 (5 bases). This chain's CDR3 is CASSWGGQDEQYF. DNA of the CDR3: TGTGCCAGCAGTTGGGGCGGTCAGGACGAGCAGTACTTC.